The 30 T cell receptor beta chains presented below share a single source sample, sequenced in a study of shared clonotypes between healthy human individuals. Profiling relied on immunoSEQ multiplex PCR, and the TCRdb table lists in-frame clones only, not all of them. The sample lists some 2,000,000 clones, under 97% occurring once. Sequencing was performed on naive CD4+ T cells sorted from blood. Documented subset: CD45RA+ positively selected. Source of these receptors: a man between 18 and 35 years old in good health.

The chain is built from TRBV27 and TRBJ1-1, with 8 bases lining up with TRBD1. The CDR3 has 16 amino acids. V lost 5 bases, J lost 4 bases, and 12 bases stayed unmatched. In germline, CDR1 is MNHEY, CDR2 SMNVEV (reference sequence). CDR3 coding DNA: TGTGCCAGCAGTCGACGACAGGGGAAGTCGGGCACTGAAGCTTTCTTT. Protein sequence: CASSRRQGKSGTEAFF.

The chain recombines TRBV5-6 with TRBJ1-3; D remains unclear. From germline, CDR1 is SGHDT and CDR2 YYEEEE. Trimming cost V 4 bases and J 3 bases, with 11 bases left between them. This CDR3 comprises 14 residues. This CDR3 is CASSPWERGNTIYF. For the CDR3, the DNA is TGTGCCAGCAGCCCCTGGGAGCGTGGAAACACCATATATTTT.

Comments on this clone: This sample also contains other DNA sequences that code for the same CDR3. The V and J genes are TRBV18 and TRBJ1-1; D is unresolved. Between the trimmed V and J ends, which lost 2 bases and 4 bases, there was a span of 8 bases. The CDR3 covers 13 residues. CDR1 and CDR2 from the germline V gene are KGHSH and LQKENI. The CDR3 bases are TGTGCCAGCTCACCAGGAGTGGGCACTGAAGCTTTCTTT. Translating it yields CASSPGVGTEAFF.

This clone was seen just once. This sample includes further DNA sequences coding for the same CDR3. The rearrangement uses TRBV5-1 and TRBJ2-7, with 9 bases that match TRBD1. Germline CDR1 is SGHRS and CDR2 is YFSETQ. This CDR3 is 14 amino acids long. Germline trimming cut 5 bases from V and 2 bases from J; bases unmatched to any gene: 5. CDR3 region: CASSPGQGAYEQYF. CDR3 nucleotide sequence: TGCGCCAGCAGTCCGGGACAGGGAGCCTACGAGCAGTACTTC.

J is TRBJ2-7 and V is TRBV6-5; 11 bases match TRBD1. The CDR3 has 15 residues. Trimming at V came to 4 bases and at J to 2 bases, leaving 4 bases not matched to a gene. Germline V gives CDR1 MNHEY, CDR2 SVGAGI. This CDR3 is CASSSRDRGTYEQYF. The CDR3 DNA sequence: TGTGCCAGCAGTTCCCGGGACAGGGGGACCTACGAGCAGTACTTC.

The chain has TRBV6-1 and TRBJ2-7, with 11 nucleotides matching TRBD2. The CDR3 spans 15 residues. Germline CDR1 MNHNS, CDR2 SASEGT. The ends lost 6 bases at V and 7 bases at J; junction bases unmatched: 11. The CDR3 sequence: CASRGTSGRMGEQYF. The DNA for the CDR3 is TGTGCCAGCAGGGGGACTAGCGGTCGGATGGGAGAGCAGTACTTC.

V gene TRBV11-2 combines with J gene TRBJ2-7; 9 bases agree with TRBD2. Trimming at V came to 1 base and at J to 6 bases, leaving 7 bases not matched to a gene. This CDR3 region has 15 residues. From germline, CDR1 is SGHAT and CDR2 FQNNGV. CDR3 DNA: TGTGCCAGCAGCTTAGTCCCTAGCGGGAACTTCGAGCAGTACTTC. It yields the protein CASSLVPSGNFEQYF.

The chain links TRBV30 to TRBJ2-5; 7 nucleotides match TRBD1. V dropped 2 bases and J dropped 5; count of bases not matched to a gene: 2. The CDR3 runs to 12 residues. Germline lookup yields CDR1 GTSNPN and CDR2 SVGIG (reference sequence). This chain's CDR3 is CAWSKGAETQYF. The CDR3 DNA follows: TGTGCCTGGAGTAAGGGGGCTGAGACCCAGTACTTC.

CDR3 loop: CASSIPGAVDEKLFF. The CDR3 bases are TGTGCCAGCAGCATCCCGGGGGCAGTGGATGAAAAACTGTTTTTT. The chain couples TRBV5-4 to TRBJ1-4; D is perhaps TRBD1 (6 bases). Germline CDR1 SGHNT, CDR2 YYREEE (reference sequence). The V gene lost 4 bases and the J gene lost 6 bases, with 16 bases spanning the gap. The CDR3 is made up of 15 amino acids.

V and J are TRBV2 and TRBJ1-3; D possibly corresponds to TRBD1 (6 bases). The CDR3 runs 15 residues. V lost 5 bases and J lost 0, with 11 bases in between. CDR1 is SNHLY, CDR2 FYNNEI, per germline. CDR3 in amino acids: CASSPDRISGNTIYF. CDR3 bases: TGTGCCAGCAGTCCGGACAGAATCTCTGGAAACACCATATATTTT.

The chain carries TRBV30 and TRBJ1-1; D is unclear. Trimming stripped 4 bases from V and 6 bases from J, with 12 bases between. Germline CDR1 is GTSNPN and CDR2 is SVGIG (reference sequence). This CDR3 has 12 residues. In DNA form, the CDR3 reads TGTGCCTGGAAAGATAATCCATCTGAAGCTTTCTTT. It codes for CAWKDNPSEAFF.

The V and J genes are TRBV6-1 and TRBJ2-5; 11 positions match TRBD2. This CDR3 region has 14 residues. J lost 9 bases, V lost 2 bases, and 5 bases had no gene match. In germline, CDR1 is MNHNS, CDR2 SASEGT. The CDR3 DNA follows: TGTGCCAGCAGTGAAACTAGCGGGGGTTTGGCCCAGTACTTC. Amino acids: CASSETSGGLAQYF.

The CDR3 here is CASSLAPKPGNTIYF. The CDR3 coding sequence is TGTGCCAGCAGCTTAGCCCCGAAACCTGGAAACACCATATATTTT. The rearrangement joins TRBV11-2 to TRBJ1-3; D not resolved. The CDR3 runs 15 residues. V was clipped by 1 base and J by 2 bases, with 9 bases between them. Germline V gene sequence: CDR1 SGHAT, CDR2 FQNNGV.

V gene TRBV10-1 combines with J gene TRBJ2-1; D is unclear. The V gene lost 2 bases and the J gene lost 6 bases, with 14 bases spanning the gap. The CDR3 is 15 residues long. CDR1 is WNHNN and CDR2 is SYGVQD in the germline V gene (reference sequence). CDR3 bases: TGCGCCAGCAGTGAGGGGGATAAAGGAGTCAATGAGCAGTTCTTC. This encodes CASSEGDKGVNEQFF.

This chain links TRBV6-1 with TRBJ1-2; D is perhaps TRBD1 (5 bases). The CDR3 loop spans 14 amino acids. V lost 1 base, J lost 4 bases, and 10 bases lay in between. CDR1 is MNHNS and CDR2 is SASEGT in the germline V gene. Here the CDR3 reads CASSEEGRPYGYTF. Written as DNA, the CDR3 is TGTGCCAGCAGTGAAGAGGGACGGCCCTATGGCTACACCTTC.

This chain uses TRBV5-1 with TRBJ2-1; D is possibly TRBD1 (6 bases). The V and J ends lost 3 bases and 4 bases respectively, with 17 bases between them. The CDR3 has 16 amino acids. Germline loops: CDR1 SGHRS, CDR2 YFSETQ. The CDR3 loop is CASSSYTGILYNEQFF. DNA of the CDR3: TGCGCCAGCAGCTCATATACAGGGATACTATACAATGAGCAGTTCTTC.

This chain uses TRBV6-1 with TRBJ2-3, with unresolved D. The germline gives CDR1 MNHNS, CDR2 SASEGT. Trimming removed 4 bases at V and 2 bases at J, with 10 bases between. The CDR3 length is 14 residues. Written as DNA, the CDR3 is TGTGCCAGCAGTGCGTTGCGGACCACAGATACGCAGTATTTT. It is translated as CASSALRTTDTQYF.

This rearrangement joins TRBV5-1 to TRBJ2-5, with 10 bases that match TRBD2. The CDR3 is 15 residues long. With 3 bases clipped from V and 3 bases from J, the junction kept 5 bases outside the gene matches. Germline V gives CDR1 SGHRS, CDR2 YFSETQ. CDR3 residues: CASSSGLAVKETQYF. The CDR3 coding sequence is TGCGCCAGCAGCTCCGGACTAGCGGTAAAAGAGACCCAGTACTTC.

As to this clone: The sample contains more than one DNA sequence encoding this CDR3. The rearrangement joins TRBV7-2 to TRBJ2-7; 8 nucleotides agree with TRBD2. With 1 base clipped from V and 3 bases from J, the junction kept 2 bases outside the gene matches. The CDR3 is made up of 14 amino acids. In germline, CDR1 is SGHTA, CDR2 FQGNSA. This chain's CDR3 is CASSLGGLVYEQYF. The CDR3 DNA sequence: TGTGCCAGCAGCTTAGGGGGACTAGTCTACGAGCAGTACTTC.

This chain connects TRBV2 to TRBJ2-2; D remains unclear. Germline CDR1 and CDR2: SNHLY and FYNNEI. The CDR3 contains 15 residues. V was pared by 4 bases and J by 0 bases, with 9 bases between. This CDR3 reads CASSVGSANTGELFF. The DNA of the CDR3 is TGTGCCAGCAGTGTAGGCAGTGCGAACACCGGGGAGCTGTTTTTT.

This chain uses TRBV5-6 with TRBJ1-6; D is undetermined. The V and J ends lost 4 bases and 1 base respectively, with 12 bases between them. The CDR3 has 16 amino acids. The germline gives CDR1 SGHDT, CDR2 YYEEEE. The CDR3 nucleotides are TGTGCCAGCAGCCCGGCATCGGGGTCCTATAATTCACCCCTCCACTTT. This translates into CASSPASGSYNSPLHF.

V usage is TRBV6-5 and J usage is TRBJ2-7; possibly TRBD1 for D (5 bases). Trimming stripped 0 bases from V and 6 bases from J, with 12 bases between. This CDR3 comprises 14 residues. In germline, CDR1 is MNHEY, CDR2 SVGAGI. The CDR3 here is CASSYSVEGAEQYF. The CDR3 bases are TGTGCCAGCAGTTACTCGGTGGAAGGGGCCGAGCAGTACTTC.

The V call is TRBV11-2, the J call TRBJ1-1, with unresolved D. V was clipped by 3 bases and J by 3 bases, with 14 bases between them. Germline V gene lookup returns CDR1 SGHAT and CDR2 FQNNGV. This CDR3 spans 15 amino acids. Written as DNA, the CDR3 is TGTGCCAGCAGCTTGACGGTCACGGTGGACACTGAAGCTTTCTTT. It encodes CASSLTVTVDTEAFF.

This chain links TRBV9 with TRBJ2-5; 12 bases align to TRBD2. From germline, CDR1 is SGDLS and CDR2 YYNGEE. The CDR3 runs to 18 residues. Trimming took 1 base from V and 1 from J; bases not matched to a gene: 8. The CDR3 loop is CASSVSHPTSGGQETQYF. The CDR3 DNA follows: TGTGCCAGCAGCGTAAGCCACCCGACTAGCGGGGGCCAAGAGACCCAGTACTTC.

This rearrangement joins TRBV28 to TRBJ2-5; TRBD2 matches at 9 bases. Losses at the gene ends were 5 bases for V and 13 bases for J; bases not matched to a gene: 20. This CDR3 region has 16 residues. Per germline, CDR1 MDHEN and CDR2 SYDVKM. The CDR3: CASSQELAGASGFRYF. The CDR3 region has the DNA TGTGCCAGCAGTCAGGAACTAGCGGGCGCTTCAGGGTTTCGGTACTTC.

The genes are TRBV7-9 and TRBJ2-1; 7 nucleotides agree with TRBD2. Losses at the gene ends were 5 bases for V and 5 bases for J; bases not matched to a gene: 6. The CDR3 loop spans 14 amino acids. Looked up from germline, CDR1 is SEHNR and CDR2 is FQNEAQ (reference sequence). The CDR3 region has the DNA TGTGCCAGCAGCCCGAGCGGGATTAACAATGAGCAGTTCTTC. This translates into CASSPSGINNEQFF.

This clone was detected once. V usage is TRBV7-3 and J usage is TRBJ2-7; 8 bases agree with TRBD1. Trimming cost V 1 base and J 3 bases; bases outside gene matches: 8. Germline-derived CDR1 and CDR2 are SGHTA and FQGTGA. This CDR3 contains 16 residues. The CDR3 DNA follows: TGTGCCAGCAGCTTAAATGGTCAGGACAGGGTCTACGAGCAGTACTTC. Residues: CASSLNGQDRVYEQYF.

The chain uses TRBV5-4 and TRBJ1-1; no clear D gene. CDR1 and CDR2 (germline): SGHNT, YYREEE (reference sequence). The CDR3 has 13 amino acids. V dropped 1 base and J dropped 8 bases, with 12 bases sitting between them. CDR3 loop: CASSLKATREAFF. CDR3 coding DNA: TGTGCCAGCAGCTTGAAAGCTACTAGGGAAGCTTTCTTT.

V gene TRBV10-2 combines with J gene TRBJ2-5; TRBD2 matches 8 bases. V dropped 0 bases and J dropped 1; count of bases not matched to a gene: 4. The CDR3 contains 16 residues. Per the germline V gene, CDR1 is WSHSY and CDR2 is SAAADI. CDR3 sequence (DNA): TGCGCCAGCAGTGAGTCGGGACTAGGGCTCCAAGAGACCCAGTACTTC. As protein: CASSESGLGLQETQYF.

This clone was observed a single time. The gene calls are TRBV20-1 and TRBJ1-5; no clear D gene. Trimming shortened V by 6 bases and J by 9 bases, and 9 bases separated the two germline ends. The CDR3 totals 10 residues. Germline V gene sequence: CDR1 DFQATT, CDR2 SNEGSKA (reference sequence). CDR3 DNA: TGCAGTGCCAAACGGGGGCCCCAGCATTTT. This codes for CSAKRGPQHF.